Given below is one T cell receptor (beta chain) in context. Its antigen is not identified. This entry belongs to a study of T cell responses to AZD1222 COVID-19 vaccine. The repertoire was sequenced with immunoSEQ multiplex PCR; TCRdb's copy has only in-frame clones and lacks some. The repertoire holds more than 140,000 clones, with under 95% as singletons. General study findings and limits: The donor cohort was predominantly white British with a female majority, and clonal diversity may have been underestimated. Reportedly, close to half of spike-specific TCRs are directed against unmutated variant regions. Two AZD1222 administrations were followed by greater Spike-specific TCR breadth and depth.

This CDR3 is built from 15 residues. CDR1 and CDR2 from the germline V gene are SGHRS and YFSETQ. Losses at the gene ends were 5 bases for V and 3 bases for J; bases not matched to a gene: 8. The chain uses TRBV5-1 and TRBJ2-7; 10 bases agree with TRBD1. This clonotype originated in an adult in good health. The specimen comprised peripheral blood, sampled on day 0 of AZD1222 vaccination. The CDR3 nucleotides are TGCGCCAGCAGGGTCCAGGGACAGGGGAACTACGAGCAGTACTTC. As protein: CASRVQGQGNYEQYF. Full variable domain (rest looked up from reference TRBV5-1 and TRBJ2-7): KAGVTQTPRYLIKTRGQQVTLSCSPISGHRSVSWYQQTPGQGLQFLFEYFSETQRNKGNFPGRFSGRQFSNSRSEMNVSTLELGDSALYLCASRVQGQGNYEQYFGPGTRLTVT.